The 7 T cell receptor beta chains given below trace back to one sample, sequenced in a study of T cells in Graves' hyperthyroidism and ophthalmopathy. RNA transcripts were the template for amplifying TCR beta CDR3 regions. HTBI primers were employed in a first-round RT-PCR of the TCR CDR3. Each CDR3 protein gets one entry after TCRdb re-called the multiplex PCR reads with MiXCR. This repertoire shows around 340,000 distinct CDR3 sequences, 15% to 20% found once; its top ten account for around 16%. Sequenced: blood. Receptors were obtained from a woman in her thirties or forties with Graves' ophthalmopathy.

This clonotype appeared many times. The V and J genes are TRBV11-2 and TRBJ2-4, with TRBD1 matching 10 bases. Trimming at V came to 5 bases and at J to 6 bases, leaving 13 bases not matched to a gene. Germline values: CDR1 SGHAT, CDR2 FQNNGV. This CDR3 spans 17 amino acids. In DNA form, the CDR3 reads TGTGCCAGCAGCCCCCCCCCTGGGACAGGGGAAAGAAACATTCAGTACTTC. Protein: CASSPPPGTGERNIQYF.

This clonotype was counted many times. The gene calls are TRBV12-3 or TRBV12-4 and TRBJ2-7; a possible D gene is TRBD2 (5 bases). V lost 4 bases to trimming and J lost 2 bases, with 9 bases between them. CDR3 length equals 13 residues. The DNA of the CDR3 is TGTGCCAGCAGTTCCGACGGGGCCTACGAGCAGTACTTC. Its protein product is CASSSDGAYEQYF.

The V gene is TRBV6-1, the J gene TRBJ2-5, with 7 bases fitting TRBD1. This CDR3 is 14 amino acids long. Per the germline V gene, CDR1 is MNHNS and CDR2 is SASEGT. Trimming at V came to 2 bases and at J to 4 bases, leaving 4 bases not matched to a gene. DNA of the CDR3: TGTGCCAGCAGTGAAAGCAGGGGGAGAGAGACCCAGTACTTC. It is translated as CASSESRGRETQYF.

This clonotype was counted at least ten times. The J gene is TRBJ1-1, the V gene TRBV6-5; TRBD1 matches at 7 bases. This CDR3 comprises 14 residues. J gave up 0 bases and V 7 bases, and 5 bases lay outside the gene matches. CDR1 is MNHEY, CDR2 SVGAGI, per germline. The CDR3 DNA sequence: TGTGCCAGCAAGGGGGGACAGCTGAACACTGAAGCTTTCTTT. Its protein is CASKGGQLNTEAFF.

This clonotype has ten or more counts. V is TRBV12-3 or TRBV12-4 and J is TRBJ1-5; 9 bases agree with TRBD1. V lost 5 bases to trimming and J lost 0 bases; unmatched junction nucleotides: 8. CDR3 length: 17 residues. CDR3 sequence (DNA): TGTGCCAGCAGTCTCCATAGGGACAGGGATAGCAATCAGCCCCAGCATTTT. Its protein product is CASSLHRDRDSNQPQHF.

This clonotype was picked up many times. This sequence joins TRBV18 and TRBJ2-5; D not certain. Germline CDR1 is KGHSH and CDR2 is LQKENI. V was cut by 8 bases and J by 2 bases, with 6 bases left in between. This CDR3 is built from 11 residues. CDR3 region: CASSSQETQYF. The CDR3 region has the DNA TGTGCCAGCAGCTCACAAGAGACCCAGTACTTC.

Only a few counts were recorded for this clonotype. The gene calls are TRBV19 and TRBJ2-2; TRBD1 is a possible D gene (5 bases). Trimming removed 6 bases at V and 6 bases at J, with 8 bases between. The CDR3 has 12 residues. Per germline, CDR1 LNHDA and CDR2 SQIVND (reference sequence). The CDR3: CASRGASGELFF. The CDR3 nucleotides read TGTGCCAGTAGAGGGGCCTCCGGGGAGCTGTTTTTT.